This is a list of T cell receptor beta chains from one sample in a study of T cell repertoires in cytomegalovirus infection. TCRdb recomputed calls from the reads with MiXCR, one row per CDR3 protein. Counted here are a few hundred thousand distinct CDR3 sequences, 25% occurring once; the ten biggest clones make up 10% to 15%. These receptors have no known antigen. The sequences come from cultured PBMCs, collected from culture after CMV antigen stimulation. These receptors were taken from a human donor in good health (CMV status not recorded). Some clones in this sample may be carry-over from other donors' samples. CDR3s include the opening cysteine and the closing phenylalanine or tryptophan. Fields, in order: J gene, clone size, V gene, D gene, CDR3 DNA, CDR3 protein. D genes are given only for firm matches. Some rows have no size entry. The others give once, few or many, or a class for an expanded clone.

j_gene: TRBJ2-1
abundance: once
v_gene: TRBV20-1
d_gene: .
CDR3nt: TGCAGTGCTAGTTGGGCGGGTCCCCTTAAATCCTACAATGAGCAGTTCTTC
CDR3aa: CSASWAGPLKSYNEQFF

j_gene: TRBJ2-1
abundance: few
v_gene: TRBV27
d_gene: .
CDR3nt: TGTGCCAGCAGTTCGGGCAGTCGGAGGGGAGGCAATGAGCAGTTCTTC
CDR3aa: CASSSGSRRGGNEQFF

j_gene: TRBJ2-1
abundance: .
v_gene: TRBV9
d_gene: .
CDR3nt: TGTGCCAGCAGTCCAGGAGCCAATGAGCAGTTCTTC
CDR3aa: CASSPGANEQFF

j_gene: TRBJ2-1
abundance: .
v_gene: TRBV4-1
d_gene: TRBD2
CDR3nt: TGCGCCAGCAGCCAAGGCCTAGCGGCCTTCAATGAGCAGTTCTTC
CDR3aa: CASSQGLAAFNEQFF

j_gene: TRBJ1-1
abundance: few
v_gene: TRBV20-1
d_gene: .
CDR3nt: TGCAGTGCTAGAGAAGCTGTGACCCTGAGCATGAACACTGAAGCTTTCTTT
CDR3aa: CSAREAVTLSMNTEAFF

j_gene: TRBJ2-3
abundance: .
v_gene: TRBV18
d_gene: .
CDR3nt: TGTGCCAGCTCACCACCGGGCCTTGGTAGCACAGATACGCAGTATTTT
CDR3aa: CASSPPGLGSTDTQYF

j_gene: TRBJ2-1
abundance: .
v_gene: TRBV24-1
d_gene: .
CDR3nt: TGTGCCACCAGTCGGCCGGGGAGCTCCTACAATGAGCAGTTCTTC
CDR3aa: CATSRPGSSYNEQFF

j_gene: TRBJ2-1
abundance: many
v_gene: TRBV2
d_gene: TRBD1
CDR3nt: TGTGCCAGCAGCCCCGAACGGGGGACAGGGGATGAGCAGTTCTTC
CDR3aa: CASSPERGTGDEQFF

j_gene: TRBJ1-2
abundance: .
v_gene: TRBV5-5
d_gene: .
CDR3nt: TGTGCCAGCGCGCTTGGGCAGGGGCTGGCTAACTATGGCTACACCTTC
CDR3aa: CASALGQGLANYGYTF

j_gene: TRBJ1-5
abundance: many
v_gene: TRBV7-2
d_gene: .
CDR3nt: TGTGCCAGCAGCCCAGACAGAGATCAGCCCCAGCATTTT
CDR3aa: CASSPDRDQPQHF

j_gene: TRBJ2-1
abundance: .
v_gene: TRBV12-3/TRBV12-4
d_gene: .
CDR3nt: TGTGCCAGCAGTTTGGGGACTCCCAATGAGCAGTTCTTC
CDR3aa: CASSLGTPNEQFF

j_gene: TRBJ1-2
abundance: .
v_gene: TRBV6-6
d_gene: .
CDR3nt: TGTGCCAGCAGTTTCCGGGGGGCCAGAGCTAACTATGGCTACACCTTC
CDR3aa: CASSFRGARANYGYTF

j_gene: TRBJ2-2
abundance: few
v_gene: TRBV19
d_gene: .
CDR3nt: TGTGCCAGTAGTCCCATTGGGGGGAACACCGGGGAGCTGTTTTTT
CDR3aa: CASSPIGGNTGELFF

j_gene: TRBJ2-1
abundance: few
v_gene: TRBV24-1
d_gene: TRBD2
CDR3nt: TGTGCCACCAGTGATTTTGTAGCGGGGGTGTACAATGAGCAGTTCTTC
CDR3aa: CATSDFVAGVYNEQFF

j_gene: TRBJ2-3
abundance: .
v_gene: TRBV7-2
d_gene: .
CDR3nt: TGTGCCAGCAGCTTAGTGGTGGGGCCGGATACGCAGTATTTT
CDR3aa: CASSLVVGPDTQYF

j_gene: TRBJ2-5
abundance: few
v_gene: TRBV7-9
d_gene: TRBD2
CDR3nt: TGTGCCAGCAGCTTAGTGGCCTCTAGCGGGAGGAGGTCGGAGACCCAGTACTTC
CDR3aa: CASSLVASSGRRSETQYF

j_gene: TRBJ2-7
abundance: .
v_gene: TRBV19
d_gene: .
CDR3nt: TGTGCCAGTAGTATTGGACGGGACACACCCGAGCAGTACTTC
CDR3aa: CASSIGRDTPEQYF

j_gene: TRBJ2-1
abundance: .
v_gene: TRBV27
d_gene: TRBD2
CDR3nt: TGTGCCAGCAGCCTTCGGACTAGCGGGAGGAGGACCTACAATGAGCAGTTCTTC
CDR3aa: CASSLRTSGRRTYNEQFF

j_gene: TRBJ1-5
abundance: many
v_gene: TRBV12-5
d_gene: .
CDR3nt: TGTGCTAGTGCCCCGACGGGTAGCAATCAGCCCCAGCATTTT
CDR3aa: CASAPTGSNQPQHF

j_gene: TRBJ2-1
abundance: many
v_gene: TRBV18
d_gene: TRBD2
CDR3nt: TGTGCCAGCTCACCAACGGGAGGGGGGGAGCAGTTCTTC
CDR3aa: CASSPTGGGEQFF

j_gene: TRBJ2-5
abundance: many
v_gene: TRBV7-2
d_gene: TRBD1
CDR3nt: TGTGCCAGCAGCTTATATGGGGGACAGAACCAAGAGACCCAGTACTTC
CDR3aa: CASSLYGGQNQETQYF

j_gene: TRBJ2-1
abundance: few
v_gene: TRBV28
d_gene: .
CDR3nt: TGTGCCAGCAGCTCCGGGGGCCAGGGCAATGAGCAGTTCTTC
CDR3aa: CASSSGGQGNEQFF

j_gene: TRBJ1-5
abundance: .
v_gene: TRBV12-3/TRBV12-4
d_gene: TRBD1
CDR3nt: TGTGCCAGCAGGCCGCGACAGGGGCTAGGTCAGCCCCAGCATTTT
CDR3aa: CASRPRQGLGQPQHF

j_gene: TRBJ1-3
abundance: .
v_gene: TRBV2
d_gene: .
CDR3nt: TGTGCCACTTTGGAGGGTCCCAGCTCTGGAAACACCATAAATTTT
CDR3aa: CATLEGPSSGNTINF

j_gene: TRBJ2-1
abundance: few
v_gene: TRBV7-9
d_gene: TRBD1
CDR3nt: TGTGCCAGCGACCGCCAGGGGGCTCGGGATGAGCAGTTCTTC
CDR3aa: CASDRQGARDEQFF

j_gene: TRBJ2-5
abundance: .
v_gene: TRBV5-4
d_gene: .
CDR3nt: TGTGCCAGCTTCTCGGACGTAGGTCAAGAGACCCAGTACTTC
CDR3aa: CASFSDVGQETQYF

j_gene: TRBJ1-2
abundance: .
v_gene: TRBV11-2
d_gene: .
CDR3nt: TGTGCCAGCAGCTTCGGGGTCGACTATGGCTACACCTTC
CDR3aa: CASSFGVDYGYTF

j_gene: TRBJ1-2
abundance: .
v_gene: TRBV20-1
d_gene: TRBD1
CDR3nt: TGCAGTGTCACGACAGGGAACTATGGCTACACCTTC
CDR3aa: CSVTTGNYGYTF

j_gene: TRBJ2-2
abundance: .
v_gene: TRBV6-1
d_gene: TRBD2
CDR3nt: TGTGCCAGCCCCGTAGCGGGTGGCGGGGAGCTGTTTTTT
CDR3aa: CASPVAGGGELFF

j_gene: TRBJ2-3
abundance: .
v_gene: TRBV10-3
d_gene: TRBD2
CDR3nt: TGTGCCATCAGAGCCCTCGCGGGGGTTCGAGATACGCAGTATTTT
CDR3aa: CAIRALAGVRDTQYF

j_gene: TRBJ2-7
abundance: .
v_gene: TRBV20-1
d_gene: .
CDR3nt: TGCAGTGCTAGCGACAGTAACTACGAGCAGTACTTC
CDR3aa: CSASDSNYEQYF

j_gene: TRBJ2-2
abundance: .
v_gene: TRBV4-1
d_gene: .
CDR3nt: TGCGCCAGCAGCCAAGCCTGGGGGGCCGGGGAGCTGTTTTTT
CDR3aa: CASSQAWGAGELFF

j_gene: TRBJ2-3
abundance: .
v_gene: TRBV30
d_gene: TRBD1
CDR3nt: TGTGCCTGCTGGGACAGGGTCTCAGATACGCAGTATTTT
CDR3aa: CACWDRVSDTQYF

j_gene: TRBJ2-1
abundance: .
v_gene: TRBV9
d_gene: TRBD1
CDR3nt: TGTGCCAGCAGCCCGAGGGACAGTTTAAACAATGAGCAGTTCTTC
CDR3aa: CASSPRDSLNNEQFF

j_gene: TRBJ2-5
abundance: many
v_gene: TRBV7-2
d_gene: .
CDR3nt: TGTGCCAGCAGCGAAACTAGCTACCAAGAGACCCAGTACTTC
CDR3aa: CASSETSYQETQYF

j_gene: TRBJ2-7
abundance: few
v_gene: TRBV6-2/TRBV6-3
d_gene: TRBD1
CDR3nt: TGTGCCGCCGGGACAGGGATTCGTGAGCAGTACTTC
CDR3aa: CAAGTGIREQYF

j_gene: TRBJ2-3
abundance: .
v_gene: TRBV18
d_gene: .
CDR3nt: TGTGCCAGCTCACCCCCAGCCGGCACAGATACGCAGTATTTT
CDR3aa: CASSPPAGTDTQYF

j_gene: TRBJ1-2
abundance: few
v_gene: TRBV7-2
d_gene: TRBD1
CDR3nt: TGTGCCAGCAGGTGGACAGGGAGCTATGGCTACACCTTC
CDR3aa: CASRWTGSYGYTF

j_gene: TRBJ2-2
abundance: few
v_gene: TRBV28
d_gene: TRBD1
CDR3nt: TGTGCCAGCAATAATCAGGGGGCCGGGGAGCTGTTTTTT
CDR3aa: CASNNQGAGELFF

j_gene: TRBJ2-5
abundance: many
v_gene: TRBV5-4
d_gene: TRBD2
CDR3nt: TGTGCCAGCAGCTTGGGGACTAGCGCTCAAGAGACCCAGTACTTC
CDR3aa: CASSLGTSAQETQYF

j_gene: TRBJ2-3
abundance: .
v_gene: TRBV28
d_gene: .
CDR3nt: TGTGCCAGCAGTACCCCTTATACGCAGTATTTT
CDR3aa: CASSTPYTQYF

j_gene: TRBJ2-1
abundance: few
v_gene: TRBV7-9
d_gene: TRBD1
CDR3nt: TGTGCCAGCAGCGAACTGACAGGGATTGAGCAGTTCTTC
CDR3aa: CASSELTGIEQFF

j_gene: TRBJ2-7
abundance: many
v_gene: TRBV7-2
d_gene: TRBD2
CDR3nt: TGTGCCAGCAGCTCGCGGGAGGGCCTCTACGAGCAGTACTTC
CDR3aa: CASSSREGLYEQYF

j_gene: TRBJ2-7
abundance: .
v_gene: TRBV4-1
d_gene: TRBD2
CDR3nt: TGCGCCAGCAGCCAGATGACTAGCGGGACCTACGAGCAGTACTTC
CDR3aa: CASSQMTSGTYEQYF

j_gene: TRBJ1-5
abundance: few
v_gene: TRBV28
d_gene: .
CDR3nt: TGTGCCAGCAGCCCTACACAGGGAATTCGGAGCAATCAGCCCCAGCATTTT
CDR3aa: CASSPTQGIRSNQPQHF

j_gene: TRBJ1-6
abundance: once
v_gene: TRBV12-3/TRBV12-4
d_gene: TRBD1
CDR3nt: TGTGCCAGCAGTTATAGGACAGGGGAGCATTCACCCCTCCACTTT
CDR3aa: CASSYRTGEHSPLHF

j_gene: TRBJ2-3
abundance: few
v_gene: TRBV7-2
d_gene: .
CDR3nt: TGTGCCAGCAGTCCGGCCTCAGATACGCAGTATTTT
CDR3aa: CASSPASDTQYF

j_gene: TRBJ1-6
abundance: .
v_gene: TRBV7-2
d_gene: .
CDR3nt: TGTGCCAGCAGCTTAGTCGGAGGGTCAGATAATTCACCCCTCCACTTT
CDR3aa: CASSLVGGSDNSPLHF

j_gene: TRBJ2-1
abundance: few
v_gene: TRBV18
d_gene: TRBD2
CDR3nt: TGTGCCAGCTCACCCTTGACTAGCGTCTACAATGAGCAGTTCTTC
CDR3aa: CASSPLTSVYNEQFF

j_gene: TRBJ2-1
abundance: few
v_gene: TRBV7-6
d_gene: TRBD2
CDR3nt: TGTGCCAGCAGCTTAGCCGGACTAGCGGGAGTCTGGGATGAGCAGTTCTTC
CDR3aa: CASSLAGLAGVWDEQFF